Listed below are T cell receptor beta chains from one sample, sequenced in a study of memory CD4+ T cells and cytomegalovirus serostatus. The method was immunoSEQ multiplex PCR; TCRdb's version includes in-frame clones alone and lacks a portion of them. This sample has about 39,000 clones, with around three quarters found just once. Input material: memory CD4+ T cells from blood. The receptors shown here come from an adult in good health and CMV-seronegative. CDR3s include the opening cysteine and the closing phenylalanine or tryptophan. The size entry is marked missing in some rows and otherwise reads once, few, many or a size class.

TRBJ1-3	.	TRBV13	CASSSRVGSGNTIYF
TRBJ2-5	few	TRBV20-1	CSAQFQETQYF
TRBJ1-2	.	TRBV7-2	CASSLVPTDSRGYTF
TRBJ2-7	few	TRBV7-8	CASSSLRTALDLYEQYF
TRBJ2-6	.	TRBV5-1	CASTGQGAAGANVLTF
TRBJ2-3	.	TRBV11-3	CASSSGQGNGDTQYF
TRBJ1-2	.	TRBV5-6	CASSVSRGKNYGYTF
TRBJ2-5	.	TRBV5-5	CASSHEDRGDQETQYF
TRBJ1-2	.	TRBV19	CASSLREVSYGYTF
TRBJ2-2	.	TRBV5-1	CASSLASTGELFF
TRBJ2-1	.	TRBV11-2	CASSLGTSGTYEQFF
TRBJ1-1	few	TRBV5-4	CASNERGSNTEAFF
TRBJ2-4	.	TRBV2	CASSDPVMAKNIQYF
TRBJ2-7	few	TRBV7-9	CASSSNRDRGDYEQYF
TRBJ2-7	.	TRBV6-6	CASSYSIDQANEQYF
TRBJ2-1	.	TRBV9	CASSVGGYDEQFF
TRBJ2-7	.	TRBV10-3	CAISDRDRVYEQYF
TRBJ2-1	once	TRBV2	CASSVVRGVSYNEQFF
TRBJ2-1	once	TRBV9	CASSISGEYNEQFF
TRBJ2-7	.	TRBV5-1	CASSQYPGQGLEQYF
TRBJ1-6	.	TRBV7-9	CASSLASRKSGYNSPLHF
TRBJ1-2	.	TRBV7-9	CASSPSIPLYAIYTF
TRBJ2-4	few	TRBV10-1	CASTNTGTGKLYF
TRBJ2-3	.	TRBV19	CASSIYGTYSTDTQYF